These 32 T cell receptor beta chains came from one sample sequenced in a study of tumor-infiltrating lymphocytes in primary liver carcinoma. Synthesis of TCR beta cDNA was carried out from about 500 ng total RNA with a constant-region primer. Modified slightly, ARM-PCR produced TCR beta libraries over three nested multiplex PCR rounds. Forward primers for TRBV1-TRBV30 and a C-beta reverse primer served the first two PCR rounds, at around 11 cycles each. One entry per CDR3 protein results from TCRdb running MiXCR on the multiplex PCR reads. The sample holds 310,000 or so distinct CDR3 sequences, almost 65% seen once. Alongside blood RNA obtained from unsorted whole blood, germline DNA was also extracted. The sequencing input was peripheral blood. Receptor source: a man aged 35 to 55 with primary liver carcinoma and hepatitis B virus infection.

On this clonotype itself: This may be a read error, as it is one base from a much larger clone. The chain carries TRBV6-5 and TRBJ2-7; D may be TRBD1 (6 bases). V dropped 10 bases and J dropped 2 bases, with 15 bases sitting between them. This CDR3 region has 13 residues. The V gene's germline CDR1 is MNHEY and CDR2 SVGAGI. The CDR3 here is CATGTLQTYEQYF. The CDR3, as DNA: TGTGCCACCGGGACACTGCAGACCTACGAGCAGTACTTC.

About this clonotype itself: An end of the junction differs from the germline gene, which may be a read error. This chain connects TRBV11-2 to TRBJ2-7; TRBD1 aligns across 10 bases. Looked up from germline, CDR1 is SGHAT and CDR2 is FQNNGV. This CDR3 has 15 amino acids. The CDR3 bases are TGTGCCAGCTGTTCGGGGACAGGGGTCTCCTACGAGCAATACTTC. Protein sequence: CASCSGTGVSYEQYF.

On this clonotype: A junction boundary mismatches the germline segment, possibly from a read error. The chain uses TRBV11-1 and TRBJ2-1, with D perhaps TRBD1 (5 bases). CDR3 length: 15 amino acids. Germline V gives CDR1 SGHAT, CDR2 FQDESV (reference sequence). The CDR3 loop reads CASSLGSYDSNEKFF. CDR3 DNA sequence: TGTGCCAGCAGCCTCGGGTCTTACGACAGTAATGAGAAGTTCTTC.

Regarding this clonotype: An end of the junction does not agree with germline; a read error may underlie this. The gene calls are TRBV11-2 and TRBJ2-6; a weak D match, TRBD2 (6 bases). The CDR3 length is 14 residues. Looked up from germline, CDR1 is SGHAT and CDR2 is FQNNGV. The CDR3 DNA sequence: TGCGCCAGCAGCCGGGACTGCCCGGCCAACGTCCTGACTTTC. It codes for CASSRDCPANVLTF.

Worth noting for this clonotype: Since the CDR3 does not end with the conserved phenylalanine or tryptophan, this likely comes from a read error. This chain links TRBV11-2 with TRBJ2-7; D unclear. Germline V gene sequence: CDR1 SGHAT, CDR2 FQNNGV. The CDR3 has 14 amino acids. The CDR3 here is CVSSLRVNYYEQYL. In DNA form, the CDR3 reads TGTGTCAGCAGCCTACGAGTGAACTATTACGAGCAGTACCTC.

As for this clonotype: The junction and the germline gene differ at one end; a read error may be behind it. The V and J genes are TRBV11-2 and TRBJ2-5, with 7 bases aligning to TRBD1. Germline V gives CDR1 SGHAT, CDR2 FQNNGV. This CDR3 comprises 15 residues. The DNA of the CDR3 is TGTGCCAACAGCGGTCCGGGACAGATCTTAAAGACCCAGTACTTC. Translated: CANSGPGQILKTQYF.

On this clonotype: At one boundary the junction diverges from the germline segment, which might be a read error. The chain is built from TRBV11-1 and TRBJ2-7; D is possibly TRBD1 (5 bases). CDR1 SGHAT and CDR2 FQDESV come from the germline V gene (reference sequence). The CDR3 spans 13 residues. The CDR3 DNA reads as TGTGTCAGCAGCTTAGGACATTCCTACGAGCAGTATTTC. This encodes CVSSLGHSYEQYF. Based on the CDR3 plus reference TRBV11-1 and TRBJ2-7, the full variable domain is EAEVAQSPRYKITEKSQAVAFWCDPISGHATLYWYRQILGQGPELLVQFQDESVVDDSQLPKDRFSAERLKGVDSTLKIQPAELGDSAMYLCVSSLGHSYEQYFGPGTRLTVT.

The chain uses TRBV6-5 and TRBJ2-7; maybe TRBD1 (6 bases). Germline V gene sequence: CDR1 MNHEY, CDR2 SVGAGI. V lost 1 base to trimming and J lost 10 bases, with 20 bases between them. The CDR3 runs 15 residues. CDR3 DNA sequence: TGTGCCAGCAGTTACTACGGGACAACAAAAGAGATCCAGTACTTC. It is translated as CASSYYGTTKEIQYF.

With respect to this clonotype: A much larger clone lies one base from this, so it may be a read error. This rearrangement joins TRBV28 to TRBJ2-5; TRBD2 aligns across 7 bases. This CDR3 spans 14 amino acids. Germline V gene data show CDR1 as MDHEN and CDR2 as SYDVKM. The ends lost 2 bases at V and 4 bases at J; junction bases unmatched: 4. The CDR3 sequence is CASSLPGGRETQYF. The CDR3 region has the DNA TGTGCCAGCAGTTTACCGGGAGGTCGAGAGACCCAGTACTTC.

V is TRBV7-9 and J is TRBJ2-1; the D is unclear. The CDR3 totals 13 residues. Trimming cost V 3 bases and J 4 bases, with 7 bases left between them. The germline V gene encodes CDR1 SEHNR and CDR2 FQNEAQ (reference sequence). CDR3 protein: CASSLRSYNEQFF. CDR3 nucleotide sequence: TGTGCCAGCAGCTTGAGGAGTTACAATGAGCAGTTCTTC.

Details on this clonotype: A junction boundary mismatches the germline segment, possibly from a read error. The chain combines TRBV11-3 with TRBJ2-3; TRBD2 matches 11 bases. CDR3 length equals 16 residues. Germline lookup yields CDR1 SGHNT and CDR2 YENEEA. The CDR3 DNA reads TGTACCAGCAGCTCACGGGGGACTAGCGGAGGAGATACACAGTATTTT. Amino acids: CTSSSRGTSGGDTQYF.

As to this clonotype: One junction end does not reproduce the germline sequence, and a read error may be involved. This chain uses TRBV14 with TRBJ1-1; D gene uncertain. This CDR3 spans 13 amino acids. Germline CDR1 SGHDN, CDR2 FVKESK. CDR3: CANSQMEDTEAFF. In DNA form, the CDR3 reads TGTGCCAACAGCCAGATGGAAGACACTGAAGCTTTCTTT.

As concerns this clonotype: Germline and junction disagree at one end, which may indicate a read error. The chain has TRBV11-2 and TRBJ1-1; TRBD1 matches at 11 bases. This CDR3 is 14 amino acids long. In germline, CDR1 is SGHAT, CDR2 FQNNGV. The CDR3 DNA follows: TGTGTCAGCTGCAGTGGGACAGGGGGGACTGAAGCTTTCTTT. It specifies CVSCSGTGGTEAFF. The full variable domain, with the rest looked up from reference TRBV11-2 and TRBJ1-1, is EAGVAQSPRYKIIEKRQSVAFWCNPISGHATLYWYQQILGQGPKLLIQFQNNGVVDDSQLPKDRFSAERLKGVDSTLKIQPAKLEDSAVYLCVSCSGTGGTEAFFGQGTRLTVV.

This clonotype has ten or more counts. V gene TRBV6-2 or TRBV6-3 combines with J gene TRBJ2-7, with 9 bases fitting TRBD2. V lost 6 bases and J lost 4; bases outside the gene matches: 10. The CDR3 totals 15 residues. Germline values: CDR1 MNHEY, CDR2 SVGEGT. The CDR3 spells CASSTPTSGGYEQYF. Here the CDR3 DNA reads TGTGCCAGCAGCACTCCGACTAGCGGAGGGTACGAGCAGTACTTC.

With respect to this clonotype: This sequence may be a read error, since a much larger clone differs from it by one base. V gene TRBV5-5 combines with J gene TRBJ2-1; tentatively, D is TRBD1 (5 bases). This CDR3 is 13 amino acids long. V lost 1 base, J lost 7 bases, and 9 bases lay in between. Per the germline V gene, CDR1 is SGHKS and CDR2 is YYEKEE (reference sequence). The CDR3 DNA reads TGTGCCAGCAGCTTGACCAGGGTAAATGAGCAGTTCTTC. Translating gives CASSLTRVNEQFF.

On this clonotype: Compared with germline, one end of the junction differs, possibly owing to a read error. This rearrangement joins TRBV11-2 to TRBJ2-7; maybe TRBD1 (5 bases). Germline V gives CDR1 SGHAT, CDR2 FQNNGV. The CDR3 runs 14 residues. In DNA, the CDR3 is TGTGCCAGCTGCTTATTTTGGGGCATCTACGAGCAGTACTTC. Amino acid sequence: CASCLFWGIYEQYF.

This clonotype was recorded many times. The genes are TRBV6-2 or TRBV6-3 and TRBJ2-7; no definite D call. Germline V gene sequence: CDR1 MNHEY, CDR2 SVGEGT. V lost 8 bases to trimming and J lost 3 bases, with 17 bases between them. The CDR3 totals 14 residues. CDR3 loop: CASRPGSSIYEQYF. In DNA, the CDR3 is TGTGCCAGCCGCCCCGGCTCCTCCATCTACGAGCAGTACTTC.

About this clonotype itself: One end of the junction fails to match germline, which may point to a read error. The chain couples TRBV11-1 to TRBJ2-1; weak D call: TRBD2 (5 bases). The CDR3 consists of 17 residues. Looked up from germline, CDR1 is SGHAT and CDR2 is FQDESV (reference sequence). This chain's CDR3 is CVSSSPQLAGGRDEQFF. CDR3 nucleotides: TGTGTCAGCAGCAGTCCCCAGCTAGCAGGAGGCCGTGATGAGCAGTTCTTC.

This clonotype has a count of ten or more. The chain recombines TRBV4-3 with TRBJ2-5; possible D gene TRBD2, 5 bases. Trimming took off 1 base at V and 5 bases at J, with 8 bases between the two ends. This CDR3 contains 13 residues. Germline values: CDR1 LGHNA, CDR2 YSLEER. CDR3 in DNA: TGCGCCAGCAGCCAAGGACGAGGGGAGACCCAGTACTTC. This gives the protein CASSQGRGETQYF.

This clonotype was counted ten times or more. J is TRBJ1-5 and V is TRBV11-2, with TRBD1 matching over 8 bases. This CDR3 has 14 amino acids. Germline CDR1 reads SGHAT; CDR2 reads FQNNGV. After removal of 1 base from V and 6 bases from J, the junction contained 2 bases not matched to a gene. CDR3 nucleotides: TGTGCCAGCAGCTTAGGGACAGGGAGTCAGCCCCAGCATTTT. Amino acid sequence: CASSLGTGSQPQHF.

Regarding this clonotype: Mismatch with germline at one junction end may stem from a read error. The gene calls are TRBV29-1 and TRBJ1-5; D is unclear. Per the germline V gene, CDR1 is SQVTM and CDR2 is ANQGSEA. CDR3 length: 15 amino acids. CDR3 in amino acids: CSVGEDSSGNRPQHF. In nucleotides, the CDR3 is TGCAGCGTTGGGGAAGACTCTAGTGGCAATCGGCCCCAACATTTT.

This clonotype appeared many times. The J gene is TRBJ2-5, the V gene TRBV6-1; 11 nucleotides align to TRBD2. Germline CDR1 MNHNS, CDR2 SASEGT. Unmatched junction bases numbered 11, after V lost 4 bases and J lost 7 bases. There are 16 residues in the CDR3. This CDR3 is CASSGPSGRTYWTQYF. The CDR3 nucleotides are TGTGCCAGCAGTGGACCTAGCGGGAGGACGTACTGGACCCAGTACTTC.

This clonotype turned up a few times. The genes are TRBV5-1 and TRBJ2-7; 7 positions agree with TRBD1. V trimming: 3 bases; J trimming: 1 base; junction bases outside the gene matches: 1. There are 13 residues in the CDR3. Germline assignment: CDR1 SGHRS and CDR2 YFSETQ. The DNA of the CDR3 is TGCGCCAGCAGCTGGGACAGTTCCTACGAGCAGTACTTC. This encodes CASSWDSSYEQYF.

On this clonotype itself: With a much larger clone just one base away, this may be a read error. The V and J genes are TRBV5-1 and TRBJ1-4; D is undetermined. The CDR3 is made up of 13 amino acids. The germline V gene has CDR1 SGHRS and CDR2 YFSETQ. The CDR3 reads CASGLGLGEKLFF. The CDR3 DNA is TGCGCCAGCGGCTTGGGGTTGGGAGAAAAACTGTTTTTT. The whole variable domain, filled in from reference TRBV5-1 and TRBJ1-4, reads KAGVTQTPRYLIKTRGQQVTLSCSPISGHRSVSWYQQTPGQGLQFLFEYFSETQRNKGNFPGRFSGRQFSNSRSEMNVSTLELGDSALYLCASGLGLGEKLFFGSGTQLSVL.

Comments on this clonotype: A read error is possible here, since a much larger clone lies one base away. This sequence joins TRBV12-3 or TRBV12-4 and TRBJ2-4, with D maybe TRBD1 (6 bases). The CDR3 runs 14 residues. V shed 6 bases and J shed 3 bases, with 12 bases lying between them. The CDR3, as DNA: TGTGCCAGCAGCGAACAGGGAATCAAAAACATTCAGTACTTC. As protein: CASSEQGIKNIQYF.

A word on this clonotype: An end of the junction does not agree with germline; a read error may underlie this. This chain connects TRBV19 to TRBJ1-1; D perhaps matches TRBD1 (6 bases). Germline loops: CDR1 LNHDA, CDR2 SQIVND (reference sequence). The CDR3 spans 13 residues. The CDR3 is CASSTSGATKAFF. The CDR3 region has the DNA TGCGCCAGTAGTACTTCGGGGGCCACTAAAGCTTTCTTT.

This clonotype was counted only a few times. The CDR3 sequence: CASSPTGGTSPYEQYF. DNA for the CDR3: TGTGCCAGCTCACCAACCGGAGGGACTAGCCCCTACGAGCAGTACTTC. V is TRBV18 and J is TRBJ2-7, with 9 bases aligning to TRBD2. Germline values: CDR1 KGHSH, CDR2 LQKENI. The V and J ends lost 2 bases and 2 bases, in that order; junction bases with no gene match: 7. This CDR3 is built from 16 residues.

This clonotype was counted at least ten times. This sequence joins TRBV28 and TRBJ2-1; TRBD1 aligns across 7 bases. With V trimmed by 5 bases and J by 3 bases, 7 bases remained unmatched. The CDR3 is made up of 15 amino acids. Germline V lookup: CDR1 MDHEN, CDR2 SYDVKM. DNA for the CDR3: TGTGCCAGCAGTCCCGGGACAGACCTCTACAATGAGCAGTTCTTC. This translates into CASSPGTDLYNEQFF.

This chain joins TRBV7-9 and TRBJ2-1; 14 bases match TRBD2. With 5 bases clipped from V and 4 bases from J, the junction kept 13 bases outside the gene matches. The CDR3 extends over 19 amino acids. Per germline, CDR1 SEHNR and CDR2 FQNEAQ (reference sequence). This chain's CDR3 is CASSPQMGLAGVSYNEQFF. The CDR3 region has the DNA TGTGCCAGCAGCCCCCAAATGGGACTAGCGGGAGTATCATACAATGAGCAGTTCTTC.

V and J are TRBV4-1 and TRBJ2-2; D may be TRBD2 (6 bases). Germline V gives CDR1 MGHRA, CDR2 YSYEKL. Trimming stripped 1 base from V and 3 bases from J, with 18 bases between. There are 18 residues in the CDR3. The CDR3: CASSQVGGVDEDTGELFF. The CDR3 DNA reads as TGCGCCAGCAGCCAAGTCGGAGGGGTCGACGAGGACACCGGGGAGCTGTTTTTT.

Of note for this clonotype: Germline is not matched at one junction end, which may reflect a read error. The chain employs TRBV4-1 and TRBJ2-3, with D possibly being TRBD2 (5 bases). The CDR3 spans 16 residues. In germline, CDR1 is MGHRA, CDR2 YSYEKL. The CDR3 reads CTSSQDPGRIKDTQYF. DNA for the CDR3: TGCACCAGCAGCCAAGATCCGGGAAGGATTAAGGATACGCAATATTTT.

About this clonotype itself: Just one base apart from a much larger clone, this may be a read error. This CDR3 is CPISVEQTGHYGYTF. The CDR3 DNA is TGTCCCATCAGTGTGGAACAGACAGGCCACTATGGCTACACCTTC. This chain links TRBV10-3 with TRBJ1-2; D is possibly TRBD1 (6 bases). The CDR3 runs 15 residues. Germline V gene lookup returns CDR1 ENHRY and CDR2 SYGVKD.